The next 30 T cell receptor beta chains were all read from a single sample in a study of blood T cell repertoires in COVID-19. Generated by immunoSEQ multiplex PCR, the TCRdb table keeps only in-frame clones and is missing some. The sample lists more than 100,000 clones, roughly 88% occurring once. Source material: peripheral blood. Receptors originate from a woman aged 45-65 years with active or convalescent COVID-19.

The V and J genes are TRBV19 and TRBJ1-5; 7 nucleotides align to TRBD1. This CDR3 contains 16 residues. V dropped 6 bases and J dropped 6; count of bases not matched to a gene: 14. The germline CDR1 and CDR2 sequences are LNHDA and SQIVND (reference sequence). Here the CDR3 reads CASSPLDRFYPQPQHF. Here the CDR3 DNA reads TGTGCCAGTAGCCCCTTGGACAGGTTTTATCCTCAGCCCCAGCATTTT.

The genes are TRBV6-5 and TRBJ2-5, with D perhaps matching TRBD2 (5 bases). CDR1 and CDR2 (germline): MNHEY, SVGAGI. Trimming removed 0 bases from V and 5 bases from J, with 7 bases in between. This CDR3 contains 13 residues. The CDR3 DNA follows: TGTGCCAGCAGTTACTCCCCGGGGGAGACCCAGTACTTC. Amino acid sequence: CASSYSPGETQYF.

This chain joins TRBV9 and TRBJ2-1; D is possibly TRBD1 (5 bases). The length of the CDR3 is 15 residues. V shed 0 bases and J shed 2 bases, with 9 bases lying between them. Looked up from germline, CDR1 is SGDLS and CDR2 is YYNGEE. The CDR3 nucleotides are TGTGCCAGCAGCGTAGTAGGGGAAGCCTACAATGAGCAGTTCTTC. Its translation is CASSVVGEAYNEQFF.

V and J are TRBV9 and TRBJ2-1; 7 positions match TRBD2. The CDR3 consists of 18 residues. The ends lost 0 bases at V and 0 bases at J; junction bases unmatched: 9. Germline CDR1 reads SGDLS; CDR2 reads YYNGEE. CDR3 region: CASSVVAGALLSYNEQFF. The DNA for the CDR3 is TGTGCCAGCAGCGTAGTTGCGGGAGCCCTCCTCTCCTACAATGAGCAGTTCTTC. The full variable domain, its missing parts supplied by reference TRBV9 and TRBJ2-1, is DSGVTQTPKHLITATGQRVTLRCSPRSGDLSVYWYQQSLDQGLQFLIQYYNGEERAKGNILERFSAQQFPDLHSELNLSSLELGDSALYFCASSVVAGALLSYNEQFFGPGTRLTVL.

This clone was detected only once. The J gene is TRBJ2-7, the V gene TRBV10-1; D unresolved. This CDR3 is 15 amino acids long. Germline values: CDR1 WNHNN, CDR2 SYGVQD (reference sequence). The V end was cut by 0 bases, the J end by 3 bases, with 12 bases between. The CDR3 loop is CASSESKAPGYEQYF. The CDR3 DNA sequence: TGCGCCAGCAGTGAGTCGAAGGCCCCAGGCTACGAGCAGTACTTC.

The chain employs TRBV27 and TRBJ1-3; D perhaps matches TRBD1 (6 bases). Germline V gene lookup returns CDR1 MNHEY and CDR2 SMNVEV (reference sequence). V was cut by 8 bases and J by 4 bases, with 15 bases left in between. CDR3 length equals 14 residues. The CDR3 coding sequence is TGTGCCAGCGGGACACTTGGGGGAGGAAACACCATATATTTT. It is translated as CASGTLGGGNTIYF.

The J gene is TRBJ2-7, the V gene TRBV7-9, with 9 bases aligning to TRBD1. Germline V gives CDR1 SEHNR, CDR2 FQNEAQ (reference sequence). Unmatched junction bases numbered 2, after V lost 1 base and J lost 1 base. The CDR3 is 15 amino acids. Here the CDR3 reads CASSLDRGRSYEQYF. In nucleotides, the CDR3 is TGTGCCAGCAGCTTAGACAGGGGGCGTTCCTACGAGCAGTACTTC.

The chain has TRBV18 and TRBJ1-2; weak D call: TRBD1 (5 bases). V was cut by 3 bases and J by 4 bases, with 9 bases left in between. The CDR3 is 13 amino acids. CDR1 and CDR2 from the germline V gene are KGHSH and LQKENI. CDR3 in amino acids: CASSPDSPYGYTF. The DNA for the CDR3 is TGTGCCAGCTCACCTGACAGCCCCTATGGCTACACCTTC.

The V call is TRBV27, the J call TRBJ1-2; TRBD1 matches 8 bases. The germline CDR1 and CDR2 sequences are MNHEY and SMNVEV (reference sequence). The CDR3 runs to 13 residues. V was pared by 3 bases and J by 9 bases, with 6 bases of the junction left unmatched. The CDR3 DNA is TGTGCCAGCAGTTTGGCAGGACAGGGAAGCTACACCTTC. Amino acid sequence: CASSLAGQGSYTF.

V and J are TRBV7-9 and TRBJ2-3, with 13 bases that match TRBD2. V lost 6 bases and J lost 2; bases outside the gene matches: 5. The CDR3 has 16 amino acids. The germline V gene has CDR1 SEHNR and CDR2 FQNEAQ (reference sequence). CDR3 nucleotide sequence: TGTGCCAGCAGGAGAGGACTAGCGGGAGTCACAGATACGCAGTATTTT. Amino acids: CASRRGLAGVTDTQYF.

The chain uses TRBV28 and TRBJ1-2; tentative D call: TRBD1 (6 bases). The CDR3 length is 15 residues. V lost 5 bases, J lost 4 bases, and 17 bases lay in between. Germline CDR1 reads MDHEN; CDR2 reads SYDVKM. The CDR3 sequence is CASSPAGGRGYGYTF. CDR3 DNA: TGTGCCAGCAGTCCCGCGGGGGGCAGGGGCTATGGCTACACCTTC.

The chain combines TRBV30 with TRBJ1-5; 7 bases match TRBD1. V lost 5 bases to trimming and J lost 2 bases; unmatched junction nucleotides: 6. Germline V gene data show CDR1 as GTSNPN and CDR2 as SVGIG (reference sequence). The CDR3 sequence is 14 residues long. The CDR3 coding sequence is TGTGCCTGGGGGGACGGACAGGGCAATCAGCCCCAGCATTTT. Its protein is CAWGDGQGNQPQHF.

This clone appeared a single time. The V and J genes are TRBV4-3 and TRBJ1-1, with D perhaps TRBD1 (6 bases). Germline V gives CDR1 LGHNA, CDR2 YSLEER. The CDR3 covers 15 residues. V was shortened by 0 bases and J by 4 bases, with 12 bases between the two germline ends. The CDR3: CASSQDGRGATEAFF. The CDR3 nucleotides are TGCGCCAGCAGCCAAGATGGCAGGGGCGCCACTGAAGCTTTCTTT.

This sequence joins TRBV28 and TRBJ2-1, with a tentative D call TRBD2 (6 bases). The germline V gene has CDR1 MDHEN and CDR2 SYDVKM. V was trimmed by 5 bases and J by 4 bases, leaving 15 bases between them. The CDR3 covers 15 residues. CDR3: CASSPSGHGYNEQFF. The CDR3 DNA is TGTGCCAGCAGTCCAAGCGGGCACGGTTACAATGAGCAGTTCTTC.

This chain joins TRBV11-1 and TRBJ2-2; 8 bases are a match to TRBD2. From germline, CDR1 is SGHAT and CDR2 FQDESV (reference sequence). The J segment lost 4 bases and the V segment lost 5 bases, leaving 6 bases of the junction unmatched. The length of the CDR3 is 15 residues. CDR3 nucleotides: TGTGCCAGCAGCCAAAATAGCGGGATCACCGGGGAGCTGTTTTTT. It is translated as CASSQNSGITGELFF.

CDR3 in DNA: TGTGCCACCAGCCTCGCGGGAGGTATCAATGAGCAGTTCTTC. Its protein is CATSLAGGINEQFF. J is TRBJ2-1 and V is TRBV15; 8 nucleotides line up with TRBD2. This CDR3 contains 14 residues. Germline loops: CDR1 LNHNV, CDR2 YYDKDF (reference sequence). V trimming: 5 bases; J trimming: 6 bases; junction bases outside the gene matches: 6.

The V call is TRBV7-9, the J call TRBJ2-3, with 14 bases matching TRBD2. V was pared by 6 bases and J by 3 bases, with 11 bases of the junction left unmatched. The CDR3 length is 18 residues. Germline V gene sequence: CDR1 SEHNR, CDR2 FQNEAQ (reference sequence). CDR3 in amino acids: CASRGLAGDHGRTDTQYF. As DNA, the CDR3 is TGTGCCAGCAGGGGACTAGCGGGAGACCACGGTAGGACAGATACGCAGTATTTT.

The genes are TRBV5-5 and TRBJ1-6; D is undetermined. Trimming shortened V by 4 bases and J by 2 bases, and 7 bases separated the two germline ends. Germline V lookup: CDR1 SGHKS, CDR2 YYEKEE (reference sequence). The CDR3 totals 14 residues. The CDR3 reads CASSPRPYNSPLHF. In DNA, the CDR3 is TGTGCCAGCAGCCCCAGGCCCTATAATTCACCCCTCCACTTT.

The chain recombines TRBV9 with TRBJ1-1, with D possibly being TRBD1 (5 bases). The CDR3 extends over 14 amino acids. From germline, CDR1 is SGDLS and CDR2 YYNGEE. With 5 bases removed from V and 7 bases from J, the gap between germline ends came to 18 bases. DNA of the CDR3: TGTGCCAGCAGTTTTCTCCCGGGGGGGAATGAAGCTTTCTTT. This encodes CASSFLPGGNEAFF.

The chain couples TRBV10-3 to TRBJ2-3, with 12 nucleotides matching TRBD2. CDR3 size: 15 residues. With V trimmed by 5 bases and J by 3 bases, 3 bases remained unmatched. The V gene's germline CDR1 is ENHRY and CDR2 SYGVKD. The CDR3 spells CAISRLAGATDTQYF. The CDR3 DNA sequence: TGTGCCATCAGTAGACTAGCGGGGGCGACAGATACGCAGTATTTT.

This chain joins TRBV5-5 and TRBJ1-4, with 9 bases aligning to TRBD1. This CDR3 comprises 15 residues. Germline loops: CDR1 SGHKS, CDR2 YYEKEE (reference sequence). V lost 4 bases, J lost 5 bases, and 6 bases stayed unmatched. CDR3 residues: CASSVRDRENEKLFF. CDR3 nucleotide sequence: TGTGCCAGCAGCGTCCGGGACAGGGAGAATGAAAAACTGTTTTTT.

V gene TRBV28 combines with J gene TRBJ2-7, with 7 nucleotides matching TRBD2. After removal of 2 bases from V and 1 base from J, the junction contained 5 bases not matched to a gene. The CDR3 has 15 residues. Germline V CDR1 and CDR2: MDHEN, SYDVKM. The CDR3: CASSLPGGGSYEQYF. DNA for the CDR3: TGTGCCAGCAGTTTACCGGGCGGGGGATCCTACGAGCAGTACTTC.

V is TRBV15 and J is TRBJ2-5; D is uncertain. Deletions cut 1 base from V and 4 bases from J, with 7 bases between. CDR3 length: 13 residues. CDR1 and CDR2 (germline): LNHNV, YYDKDF (reference sequence). The chain's CDR3 is CATSRVTPETQYF. The CDR3 DNA reads as TGTGCCACCAGCAGAGTAACACCAGAGACCCAGTACTTC.

The chain employs TRBV7-2 and TRBJ2-4, with TRBD1 identical over 10 bases. V lost 0 bases to trimming and J lost 0 bases; unmatched junction nucleotides: 11. The germline V gene encodes CDR1 SGHTA and CDR2 FQGNSA. The CDR3 spans 20 residues. In DNA, the CDR3 is TGTGCCAGCAGCTTAGCTTGGGGACAGGGGACTGGGGCAGCCAAAAACATTCAGTACTTC. Translated, it gives CASSLAWGQGTGAAKNIQYF.

The CDR3 DNA sequence: TGTGCCAGCAGCAAACAGGGGGCAAGGTACAATGAGCAGTTCTTC. Translated, it gives CASSKQGARYNEQFF. V gene TRBV11-2 combines with J gene TRBJ2-1; 9 bases are a match to TRBD1. The CDR3 runs to 15 residues. In germline, CDR1 is SGHAT, CDR2 FQNNGV. Trimming took 5 bases from V and 4 from J; bases not matched to a gene: 6.

The chain employs TRBV28 and TRBJ2-1, with a tentative D call TRBD2 (5 bases). CDR1 and CDR2 from the germline V gene are MDHEN and SYDVKM. With 5 bases removed from V and 9 bases from J, the gap between germline ends came to 11 bases. The CDR3 sequence is 12 residues long. The CDR3 loop is CASSLRAGEQFF. For the CDR3, the DNA is TGTGCCAGCAGTCTGAGGGCCGGTGAGCAGTTCTTC. Drawing the rest from reference TRBV28 and TRBJ2-1, the complete variable domain is DVKVTQSSRYLVKRTGEKVFLECVQDMDHENMFWYRQDPGLGLRLIYFSYDVKMKEKGDIPEGYSVSREKKERFSLILESASTNQTSMYLCASSLRAGEQFFGPGTRLTVL.

This chain uses TRBV6-5 with TRBJ2-5; D gene ambiguous. Germline V gene data show CDR1 as MNHEY and CDR2 as SVGAGI. V was pared by 6 bases and J by 5 bases, with 10 bases between. The length of the CDR3 is 12 residues. The DNA of the CDR3 is TGTGCCAGCAGCGGCTACGGGGAGACCCAGTACTTC. The encoded protein is CASSGYGETQYF.

The chain joins TRBV6-1 to TRBJ1-5; D is unclear. This CDR3 has 15 amino acids. Trimming shortened V by 3 bases and J by 0 bases, and 9 bases separated the two germline ends. Germline V gene data show CDR1 as MNHNS and CDR2 as SASEGT. The CDR3 nucleotides read TGTGCCAGCAGTGAGGCGGCAGTTAGCAATCAGCCCCAGCATTTT. Its translation: CASSEAAVSNQPQHF.

V and J are TRBV11-2 and TRBJ2-1; 8 bases align to TRBD2. J was trimmed by 8 bases and V by 5 bases; bases with no gene match: 14. The CDR3 extends over 16 amino acids. Germline loops: CDR1 SGHAT, CDR2 FQNNGV. For the CDR3, the DNA is TGTGCCAGCAGCCTCCTGCGGGAGGACCCTCGAGATGAGCAGTTCTTC. It encodes CASSLLREDPRDEQFF.

This CDR3 reads CASSGRAGELFF. DNA for the CDR3: TGTGCCAGCAGTGGGAGGGCCGGGGAGCTGTTTTTT. This rearrangement joins TRBV28 to TRBJ2-2, with 7 bases identical to TRBD2. Trimming at V came to 5 bases and at J to 6 bases, leaving 0 bases not matched to a gene. Looked up from germline, CDR1 is MDHEN and CDR2 is SYDVKM. CDR3 length: 12 residues.